This T cell receptor beta chain was sequenced during a study of patients and donors after allogeneic stem cell transplantation. TCRdb reprocessed the RT-PCR reads via MiXCR and lists one record per CDR3 protein. Among about 72,000 distinct CDR3 sequences listed, roughly 29% were seen once. The V gene lost 1 base and the J gene lost 0 bases, with 12 bases spanning the gap. This CDR3 is 17 amino acids long. Per germline, CDR1 KGHSH and CDR2 LQKENI. Material for sequencing was blood, either unsorted or a sorted T cell fraction (not recorded which). This chain joins TRBV18 and TRBJ2-2, with D perhaps matching TRBD2 (5 bases). The clonotype was recovered from a human donor who was either an allogeneic HSCT recipient or a stem cell or donor lymphocyte infusion donor (not recorded which). It is not recorded whose cells these are; they may come from a transplant donor. Written as DNA, the CDR3 is TGTGCCAGCTCACCACGAGTGGCGGGCGCGAACACCGGGGAGCTGTTTTTT. The encoded protein is CASSPRVAGANTGELFF.